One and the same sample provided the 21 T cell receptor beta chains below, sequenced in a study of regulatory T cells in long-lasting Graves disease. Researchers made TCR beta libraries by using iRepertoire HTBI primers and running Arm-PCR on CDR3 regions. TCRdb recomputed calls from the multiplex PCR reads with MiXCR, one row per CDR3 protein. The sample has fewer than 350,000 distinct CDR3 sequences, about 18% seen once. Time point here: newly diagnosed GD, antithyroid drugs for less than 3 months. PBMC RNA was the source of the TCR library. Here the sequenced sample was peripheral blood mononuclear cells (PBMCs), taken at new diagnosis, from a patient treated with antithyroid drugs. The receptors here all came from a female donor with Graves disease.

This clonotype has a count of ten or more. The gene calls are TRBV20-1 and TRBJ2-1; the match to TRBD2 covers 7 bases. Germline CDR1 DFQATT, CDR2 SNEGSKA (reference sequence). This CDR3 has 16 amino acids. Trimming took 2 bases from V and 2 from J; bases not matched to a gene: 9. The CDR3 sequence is CSARNNVGGTYNEQFF. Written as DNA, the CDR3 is TGCAGTGCTAGAAACAATGTCGGGGGGACCTACAATGAGCAGTTCTTC.

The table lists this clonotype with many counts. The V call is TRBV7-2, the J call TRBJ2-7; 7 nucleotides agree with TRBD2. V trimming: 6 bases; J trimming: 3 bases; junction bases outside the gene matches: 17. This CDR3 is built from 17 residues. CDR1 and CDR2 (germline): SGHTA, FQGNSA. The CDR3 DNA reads TGTGCCAGCAGTTACCGGCGGGTGACTAGCTGGTTCTACGAGCAGTACTTC. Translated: CASSYRRVTSWFYEQYF.

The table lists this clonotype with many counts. The CDR3 region is CASRSGHAGSPLHF. The DNA of the CDR3 is TGTGCCAGCAGATCTGGACATGCCGGGTCACCCCTCCACTTT. The gene calls are TRBV28 and TRBJ1-6; a possible D gene is TRBD1 (5 bases). Germline loops: CDR1 MDHEN, CDR2 SYDVKM. The CDR3 contains 14 residues. Between the trimmed V and J ends, which lost 6 bases and 10 bases, there was a span of 16 bases.

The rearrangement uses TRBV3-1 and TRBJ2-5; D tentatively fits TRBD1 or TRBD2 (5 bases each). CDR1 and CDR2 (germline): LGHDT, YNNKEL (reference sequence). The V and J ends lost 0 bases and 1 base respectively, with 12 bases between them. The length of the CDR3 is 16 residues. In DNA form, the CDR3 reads TGTGCCAGCAGCCAAGATGCCCGGGGCCCCCAAGAGACCCAGTACTTC. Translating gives CASSQDARGPQETQYF.

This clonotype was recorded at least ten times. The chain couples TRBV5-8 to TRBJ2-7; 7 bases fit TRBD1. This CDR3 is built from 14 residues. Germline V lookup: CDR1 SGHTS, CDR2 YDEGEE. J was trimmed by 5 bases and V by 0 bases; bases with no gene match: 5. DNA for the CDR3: TGTGCCAGCAGCTTGGTTGGACAGGCTGACGAGCAGTACTTC. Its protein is CASSLVGQADEQYF.

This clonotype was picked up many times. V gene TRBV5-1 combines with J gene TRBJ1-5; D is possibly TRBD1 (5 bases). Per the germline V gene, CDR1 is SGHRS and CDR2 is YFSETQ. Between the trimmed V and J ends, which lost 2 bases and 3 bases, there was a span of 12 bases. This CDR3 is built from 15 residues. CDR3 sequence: CASSFTGTANQPQHF. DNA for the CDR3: TGCGCCAGCAGCTTCACCGGGACGGCCAATCAGCCCCAGCATTTT.

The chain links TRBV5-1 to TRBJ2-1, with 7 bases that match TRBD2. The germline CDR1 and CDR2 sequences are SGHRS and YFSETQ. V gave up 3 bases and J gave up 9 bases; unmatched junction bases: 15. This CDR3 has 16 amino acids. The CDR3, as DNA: TGCGCCAGCAGCTCGGGTCCAGATCGGGGGGTCGGTGAGCAGTTCTTC. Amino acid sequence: CASSSGPDRGVGEQFF.

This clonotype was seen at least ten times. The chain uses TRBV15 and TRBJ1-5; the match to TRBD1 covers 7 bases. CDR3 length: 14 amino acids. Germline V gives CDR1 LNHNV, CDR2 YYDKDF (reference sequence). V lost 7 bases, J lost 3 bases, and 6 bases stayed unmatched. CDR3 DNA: TGTGCCACCAACCCAGACAGGGACAATCAGCCCCAGCATTTT. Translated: CATNPDRDNQPQHF.

The CDR3 DNA sequence: TGTGCCAGCAGTGGGGACAGGGGCGTTGAGACCCAGTACTTC. The encoded protein is CASSGDRGVETQYF. The J gene is TRBJ2-5, the V gene TRBV2, with 10 bases that match TRBD1. This CDR3 region has 14 residues. Germline V lookup: CDR1 SNHLY, CDR2 FYNNEI. The V segment lost 4 bases and the J segment 5 bases; nucleotides outside the gene matches: 4.

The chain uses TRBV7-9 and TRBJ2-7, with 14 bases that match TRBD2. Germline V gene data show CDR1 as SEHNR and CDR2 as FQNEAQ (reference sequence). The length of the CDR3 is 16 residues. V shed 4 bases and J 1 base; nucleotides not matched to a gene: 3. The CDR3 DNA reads TGTGCCAGCAGCTCCCGACTAGCGGGAGGGTCCTACGAGCAGTACTTC. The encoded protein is CASSSRLAGGSYEQYF.

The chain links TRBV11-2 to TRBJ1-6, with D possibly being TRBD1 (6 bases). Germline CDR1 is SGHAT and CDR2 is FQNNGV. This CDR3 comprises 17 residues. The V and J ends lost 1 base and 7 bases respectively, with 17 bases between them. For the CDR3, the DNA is TGTGCCAGCAGCTTAGTGTCATTGGGGACAAAGAATTCACCCCTCCACTTT. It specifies CASSLVSLGTKNSPLHF.

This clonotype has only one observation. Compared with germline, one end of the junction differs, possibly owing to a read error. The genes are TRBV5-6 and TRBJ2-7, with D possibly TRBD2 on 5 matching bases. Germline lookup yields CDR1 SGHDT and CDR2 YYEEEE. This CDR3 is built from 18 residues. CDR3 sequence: CVSSRLDRGGARTDEQYF. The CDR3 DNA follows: TGTGTCAGCAGCCGACTGGATCGCGGAGGAGCACGCACGGACGAGCAGTACTTC.

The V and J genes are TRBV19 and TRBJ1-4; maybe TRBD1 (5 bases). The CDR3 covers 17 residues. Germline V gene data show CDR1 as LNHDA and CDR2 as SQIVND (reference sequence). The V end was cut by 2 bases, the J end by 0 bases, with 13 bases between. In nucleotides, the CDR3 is TGTGCCAGTAGTATACGGGGGGTAGCAGCAACTAATGAAAAACTGTTTTTT. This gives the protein CASSIRGVAATNEKLFF.

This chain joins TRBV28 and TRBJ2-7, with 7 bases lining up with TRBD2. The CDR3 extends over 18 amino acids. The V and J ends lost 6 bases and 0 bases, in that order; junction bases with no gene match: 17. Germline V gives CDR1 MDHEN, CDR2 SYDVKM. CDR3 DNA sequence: TGTGCCAGCAGCCCGTTGAAGATGAGCGGGACCCCCTCCTACGAGCAGTACTTC. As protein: CASSPLKMSGTPSYEQYF. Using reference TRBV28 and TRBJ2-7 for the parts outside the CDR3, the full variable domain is DVKVTQSSRYLVKRTGEKVFLECVQDMDHENMFWYRQDPGLGLRLIYFSYDVKMKEKGDIPEGYSVSREKKERFSLILESASTNQTSMYLCASSPLKMSGTPSYEQYFGPGTRLTVT.

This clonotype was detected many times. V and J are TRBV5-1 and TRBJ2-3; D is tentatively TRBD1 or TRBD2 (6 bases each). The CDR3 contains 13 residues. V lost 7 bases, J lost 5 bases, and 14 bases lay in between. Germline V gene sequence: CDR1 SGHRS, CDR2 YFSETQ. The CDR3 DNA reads TGCGCCAGCCACCGAGGGGGAGGAGATACGCAGTATTTT. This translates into CASHRGGGDTQYF.

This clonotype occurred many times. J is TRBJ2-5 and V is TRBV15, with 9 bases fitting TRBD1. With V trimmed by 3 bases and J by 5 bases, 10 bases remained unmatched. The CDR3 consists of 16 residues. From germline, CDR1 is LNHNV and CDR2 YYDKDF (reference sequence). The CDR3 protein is CATSSPHGGTGETQYF. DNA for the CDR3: TGTGCCACCAGCAGTCCTCATGGCGGGACAGGGGAGACCCAGTACTTC.

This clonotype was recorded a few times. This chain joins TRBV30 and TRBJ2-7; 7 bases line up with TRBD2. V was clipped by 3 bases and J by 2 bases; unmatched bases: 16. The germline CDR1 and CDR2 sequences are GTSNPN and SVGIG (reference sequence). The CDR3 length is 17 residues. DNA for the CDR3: TGTGCCTGGAGCGCCGCCCTCGACGGGAGGTCTGCCTACGAGCAGTACTTC. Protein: CAWSAALDGRSAYEQYF.

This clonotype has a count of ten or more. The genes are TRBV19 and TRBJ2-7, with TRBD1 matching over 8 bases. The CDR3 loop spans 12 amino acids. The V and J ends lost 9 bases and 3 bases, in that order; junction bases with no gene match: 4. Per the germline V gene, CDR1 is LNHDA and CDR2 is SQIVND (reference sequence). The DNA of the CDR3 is TGTGCCAGCACCGGGACAGGCTACGAGCAGTACTTC. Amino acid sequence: CASTGTGYEQYF.

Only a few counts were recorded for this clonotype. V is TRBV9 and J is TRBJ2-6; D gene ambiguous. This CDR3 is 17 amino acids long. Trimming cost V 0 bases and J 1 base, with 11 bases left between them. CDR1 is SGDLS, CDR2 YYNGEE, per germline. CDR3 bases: TGTGCCAGCAGCGTAGGTGGCATTTTTTCTGGGGCCAACGTCCTGACTTTC. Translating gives CASSVGGIFSGANVLTF.

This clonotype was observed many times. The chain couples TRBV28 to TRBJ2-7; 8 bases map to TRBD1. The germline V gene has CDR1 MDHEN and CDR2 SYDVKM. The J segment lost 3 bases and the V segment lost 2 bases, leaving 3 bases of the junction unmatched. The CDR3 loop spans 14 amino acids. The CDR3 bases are TGTGCCAGCAGTTTAGTGGACAGGGTCTACGAGCAGTACTTC. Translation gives CASSLVDRVYEQYF.

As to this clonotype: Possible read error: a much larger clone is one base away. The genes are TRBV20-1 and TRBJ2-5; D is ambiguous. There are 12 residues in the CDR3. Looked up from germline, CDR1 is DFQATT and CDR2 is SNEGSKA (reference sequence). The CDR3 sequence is CSASERGETQSF. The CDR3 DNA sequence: TGCAGTGCTAGCGAGCGCGGAGAGACCCAGTCCTTC.